The present entry profiles one T cell receptor beta chain with its context. Its target is not known. Sequencing of TCR beta was carried out in blood CD8+ and CD4+ T cells. The record originates from a study of CD8 T cells in Susac syndrome. The study, taken as a whole, reports: Individuals included in the TCR sequencing and HLA analysis were acknowledged by the study to be relatively few in number.

Deletions cut 5 bases from V and 10 bases from J, with 11 bases between. The CDR3 is 11 amino acids. The RNA, roughly 0.5 to 1 ug, was put through reverse transcription using random hexamers. The CDR3 of TCR beta was amplified by immunoSEQ multiplex PCR across 54 Vbeta and 13 Jbeta. A single record per CDR3 protein comes from TCRdb applying MiXCR to the immunoSEQ multiplex PCR reads. The sample has about 300,000 distinct CDR3 sequences, 70% to 90% seen once. The TCR comes from a human donor with multiple sclerosis. This sequence joins TRBV12-3 or TRBV12-4 and TRBJ1-1; D unclear. Source material: CD8+ T cells from PBMCs. The CDR3 DNA follows: TGTGCCAGCAGTCCGGGCTCGGGAGCTTTCTTT. It yields the protein CASSPGSGAFF.